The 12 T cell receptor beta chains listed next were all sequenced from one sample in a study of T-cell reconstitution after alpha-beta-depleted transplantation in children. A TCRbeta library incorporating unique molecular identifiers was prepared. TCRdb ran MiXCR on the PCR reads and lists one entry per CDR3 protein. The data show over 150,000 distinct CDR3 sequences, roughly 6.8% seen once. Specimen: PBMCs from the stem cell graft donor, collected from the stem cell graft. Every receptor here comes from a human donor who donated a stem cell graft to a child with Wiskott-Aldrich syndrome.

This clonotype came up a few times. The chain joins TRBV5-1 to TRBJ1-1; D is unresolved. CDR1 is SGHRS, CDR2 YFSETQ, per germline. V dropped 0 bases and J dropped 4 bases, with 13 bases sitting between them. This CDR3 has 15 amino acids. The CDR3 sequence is CASSLAVVAGTEAFF. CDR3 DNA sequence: TGCGCCAGCAGCTTGGCGGTCGTCGCGGGCACTGAAGCTTTCTTT.

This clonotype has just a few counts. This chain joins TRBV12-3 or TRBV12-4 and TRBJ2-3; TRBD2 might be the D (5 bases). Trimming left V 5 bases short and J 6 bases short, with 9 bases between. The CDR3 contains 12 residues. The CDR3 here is CASSPAADTQYF. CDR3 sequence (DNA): TGTGCCAGCAGTCCAGCGGCCGATACGCAGTATTTT.

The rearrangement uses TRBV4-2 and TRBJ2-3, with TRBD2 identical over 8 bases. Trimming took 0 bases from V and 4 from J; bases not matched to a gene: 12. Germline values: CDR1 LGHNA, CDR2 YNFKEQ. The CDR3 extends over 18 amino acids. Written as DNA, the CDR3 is TGTGCCAGCAGCCAAGAATCTCTGGGACCGGGACTAGCAGATACGCAGTATTTT. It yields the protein CASSQESLGPGLADTQYF.

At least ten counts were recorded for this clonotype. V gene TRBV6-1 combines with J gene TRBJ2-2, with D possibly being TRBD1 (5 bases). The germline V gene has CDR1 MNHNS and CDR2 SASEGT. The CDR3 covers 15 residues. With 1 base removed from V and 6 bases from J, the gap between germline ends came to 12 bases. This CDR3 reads CASSEVRGSAGELFF. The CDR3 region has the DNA TGTGCCAGCAGTGAAGTTAGGGGATCGGCCGGGGAGCTGTTTTTT.

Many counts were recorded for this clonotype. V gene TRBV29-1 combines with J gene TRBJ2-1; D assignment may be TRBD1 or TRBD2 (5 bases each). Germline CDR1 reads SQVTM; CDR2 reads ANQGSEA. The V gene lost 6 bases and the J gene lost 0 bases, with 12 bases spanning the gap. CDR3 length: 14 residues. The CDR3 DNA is TGCAGCGTAGTCCGGGACGGCTCCTACAATGAGCAGTTCTTC. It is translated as CSVVRDGSYNEQFF.

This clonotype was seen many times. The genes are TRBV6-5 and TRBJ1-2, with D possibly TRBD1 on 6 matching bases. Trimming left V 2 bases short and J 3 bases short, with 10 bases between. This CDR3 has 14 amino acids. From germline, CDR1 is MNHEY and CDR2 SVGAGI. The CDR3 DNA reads TGTGCCAGCAGTTACGGCCACAGGGACTATGGCTACACCTTC. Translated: CASSYGHRDYGYTF.

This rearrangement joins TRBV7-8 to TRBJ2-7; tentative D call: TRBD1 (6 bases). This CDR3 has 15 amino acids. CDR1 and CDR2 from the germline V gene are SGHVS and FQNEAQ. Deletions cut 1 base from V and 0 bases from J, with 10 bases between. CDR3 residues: CASSLVKQGSYEQYF. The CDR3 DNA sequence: TGTGCCAGCAGCTTAGTCAAACAGGGCTCCTACGAGCAGTACTTC.

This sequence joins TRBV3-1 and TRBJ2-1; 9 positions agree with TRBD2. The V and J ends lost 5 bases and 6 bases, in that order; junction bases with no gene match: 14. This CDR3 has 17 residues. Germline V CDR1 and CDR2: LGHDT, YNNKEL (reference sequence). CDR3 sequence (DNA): TGTGCCAGCAGCAAACATGTCGCGGGAGGGCCTGTCAATGAGCAGTTCTTC. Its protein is CASSKHVAGGPVNEQFF.

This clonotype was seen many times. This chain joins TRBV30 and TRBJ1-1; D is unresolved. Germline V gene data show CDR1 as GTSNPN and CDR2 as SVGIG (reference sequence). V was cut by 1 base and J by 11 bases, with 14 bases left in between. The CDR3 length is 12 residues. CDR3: CAWSAMSALAFF. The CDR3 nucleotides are TGTGCCTGGAGTGCCATGTCGGCGTTGGCTTTCTTT. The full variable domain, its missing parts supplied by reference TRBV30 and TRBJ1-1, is SQTIHQWPATLVQPVGSPLSLECTVEGTSNPNLYWYRQAAGRGLQLLFYSVGIGQISSEVPQNLSASRPQDRQFILSSKKLLLSDSGFYLCAWSAMSALAFFGQGTRLTVV.

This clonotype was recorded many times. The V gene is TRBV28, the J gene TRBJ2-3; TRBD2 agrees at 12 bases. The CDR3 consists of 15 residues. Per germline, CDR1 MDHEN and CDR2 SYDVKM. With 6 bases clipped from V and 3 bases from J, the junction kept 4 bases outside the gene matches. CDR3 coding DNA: TGTGCCAGCAGACTCACTAGCGGGGGGACAGATACGCAGTATTTT. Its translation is CASRLTSGGTDTQYF.

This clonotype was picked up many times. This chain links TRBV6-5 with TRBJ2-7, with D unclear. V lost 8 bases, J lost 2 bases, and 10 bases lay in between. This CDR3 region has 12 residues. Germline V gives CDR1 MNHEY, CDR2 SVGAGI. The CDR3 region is CASGQPTYEQYF. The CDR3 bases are TGTGCCAGCGGCCAGCCTACCTACGAGCAGTACTTC.

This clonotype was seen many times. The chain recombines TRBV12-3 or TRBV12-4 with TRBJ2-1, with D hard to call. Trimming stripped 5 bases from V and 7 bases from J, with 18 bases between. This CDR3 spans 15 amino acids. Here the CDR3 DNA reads TGTGCCAGCAGTATCAGACTTATTGTGGGTAATGAGCAGTTCTTC. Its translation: CASSIRLIVGNEQFF.